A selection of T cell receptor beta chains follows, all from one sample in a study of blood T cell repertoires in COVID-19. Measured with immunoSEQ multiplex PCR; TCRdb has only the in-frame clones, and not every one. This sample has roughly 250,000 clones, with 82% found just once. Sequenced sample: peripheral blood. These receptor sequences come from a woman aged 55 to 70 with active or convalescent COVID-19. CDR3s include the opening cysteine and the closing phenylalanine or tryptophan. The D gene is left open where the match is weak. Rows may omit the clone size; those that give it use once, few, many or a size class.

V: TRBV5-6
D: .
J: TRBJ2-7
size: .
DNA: TGTGCCAGCAGCTTGGGGGAGGAGCAGTACTTC
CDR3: CASSLGEEQYF

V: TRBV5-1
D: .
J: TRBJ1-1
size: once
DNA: TGCGCCAGCAGCTTGGACGGTAGTCGAACAGCTTTCTTT
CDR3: CASSLDGSRTAFF

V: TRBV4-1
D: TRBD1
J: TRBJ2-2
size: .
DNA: TGCGCCAGCAGCCAGTTCCAATTTCTTCGGACAGGGAGGACCGGGGAGCTGTTTTTT
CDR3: CASSQFQFLRTGRTGELFF

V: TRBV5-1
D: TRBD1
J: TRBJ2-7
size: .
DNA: TGCGCCAGCAGCTTCTCCGGGACAGGGGGCCTTGTATCCTACGAGCAGTACTTC
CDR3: CASSFSGTGGLVSYEQYF

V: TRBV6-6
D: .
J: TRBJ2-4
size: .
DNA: TGTGCCAGCACCCCGACAGGGAGGAACATTCAGTACTTC
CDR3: CASTPTGRNIQYF

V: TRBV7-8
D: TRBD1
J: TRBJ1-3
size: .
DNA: TGTGCCAGCAGCCTAGATCCGGGACAGGGGATATCCGCGCGAGGAAACACCATATATTTT
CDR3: CASSLDPGQGISARGNTIYF

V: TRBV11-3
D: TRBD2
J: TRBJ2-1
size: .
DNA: TGTGCCAGCAGCACGGGACTAGCGGGACCCGGCGGTGAGCAGTTCTTC
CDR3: CASSTGLAGPGGEQFF

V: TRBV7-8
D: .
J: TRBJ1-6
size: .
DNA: TGTGCCAGCAGCTCCTTTCTAGGTTCACCCCTCCACTTT
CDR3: CASSSFLGSPLHF

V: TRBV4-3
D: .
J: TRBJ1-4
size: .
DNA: TGCGCCAGCAGCCAAGAAGGAGTAGCTGGGGAAAAACTGTTTTTT
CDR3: CASSQEGVAGEKLFF

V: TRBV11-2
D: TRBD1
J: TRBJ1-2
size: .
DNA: TGTGCCAGCAGACCCACAGGGGGCGGCTATGGCTACACCTTC
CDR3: CASRPTGGGYGYTF

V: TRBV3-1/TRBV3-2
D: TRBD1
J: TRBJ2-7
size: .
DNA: TGTGCCAGCAGCCAAACAGGGGGCTACGAGCAGTACTTC
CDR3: CASSQTGGYEQYF

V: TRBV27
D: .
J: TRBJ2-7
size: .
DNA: TGTGCCAGCAGTCCGGGCCTCGGGGTGGAGCAGTACTTC
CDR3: CASSPGLGVEQYF

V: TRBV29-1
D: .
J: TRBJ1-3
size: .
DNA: TGCAGCGTCCAAACGGGGGGCGCTGGAAACACCATATATTTT
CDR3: CSVQTGGAGNTIYF

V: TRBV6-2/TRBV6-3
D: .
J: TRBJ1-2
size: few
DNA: TGTGCCAGCAGCCGGACAGATAACTATGGCTACACCTTC
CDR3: CASSRTDNYGYTF

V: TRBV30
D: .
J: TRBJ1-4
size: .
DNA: TGTGCCTGGAGTACCGGACAGCCTAATGAAAAACTGTTTTTT
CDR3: CAWSTGQPNEKLFF

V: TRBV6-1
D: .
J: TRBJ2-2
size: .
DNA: TGTGCCAGCAGTGAACCGGGAGCCACCGGGGAGCTGTTTTTT
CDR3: CASSEPGATGELFF

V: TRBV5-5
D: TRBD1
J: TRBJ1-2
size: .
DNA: TGTGCCAGCGGAGCCGGGACAGACCACCTTTATGGCTACACCTTC
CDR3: CASGAGTDHLYGYTF

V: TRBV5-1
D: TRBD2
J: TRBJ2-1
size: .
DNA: TGCGCCAGCTCGAGACTAGCGGGGAACTACAATGAGCAGTTCTTC
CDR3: CASSRLAGNYNEQFF

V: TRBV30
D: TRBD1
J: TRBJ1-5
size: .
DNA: TGTGCCTGGAGCCAACAGGGGGGCAATCAGCCCCAGCATTTT
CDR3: CAWSQQGGNQPQHF

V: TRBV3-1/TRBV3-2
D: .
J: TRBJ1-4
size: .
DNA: TGTGCCAGCAGCCAAGATGGGGCTGGTAATGAAAAACTGTTTTTT
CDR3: CASSQDGAGNEKLFF

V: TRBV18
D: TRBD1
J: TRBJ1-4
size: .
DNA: TGTGCCAGCTCACAGGGGGCGGCTAATGAAAAACTGTTTTTT
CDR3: CASSQGAANEKLFF

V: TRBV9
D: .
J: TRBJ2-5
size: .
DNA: TGTGCCAGCAGCGCTCAAGAGACCCAGTACTTC
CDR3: CASSAQETQYF

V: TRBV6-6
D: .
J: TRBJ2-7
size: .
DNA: TGTGCCAGCAGTTATGAGGAGGGCAAAGGGTCCTACGAGCAGTACTTC
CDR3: CASSYEEGKGSYEQYF

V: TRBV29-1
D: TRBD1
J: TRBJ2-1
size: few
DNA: TGCAGCGTTGCCGGACAGGGGGAGCAGTTCTTC
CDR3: CSVAGQGEQFF

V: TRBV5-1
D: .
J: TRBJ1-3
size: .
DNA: TGCGCCAGCAGCTTGGGAACAGGGACTGGAAACACCATATATTTT
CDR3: CASSLGTGTGNTIYF

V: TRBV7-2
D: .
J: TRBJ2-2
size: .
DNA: TGTGCCAGCTCCCGGGGTGCACAGAACACCGGGGAGCTGTTTTTT
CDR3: CASSRGAQNTGELFF

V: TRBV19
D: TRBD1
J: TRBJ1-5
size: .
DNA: TGTGCCAGTAGCCCAGGACAGGGCTGGCAGCCCCAGCATTTT
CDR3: CASSPGQGWQPQHF

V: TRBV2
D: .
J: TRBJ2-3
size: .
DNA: TGTGCCAGCAGTGCGGGGGTAACGACAGATACGCAGTATTTT
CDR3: CASSAGVTTDTQYF

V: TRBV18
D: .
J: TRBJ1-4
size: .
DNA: TGTGCCAGCTCACCACCGTCCAGGTCAGGTGAAAAACTGTTTTTT
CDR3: CASSPPSRSGEKLFF

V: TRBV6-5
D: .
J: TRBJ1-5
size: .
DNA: TGTGCCAGCAGTTACTCTGGGGGGGATGCGGCGCCCCAGCATTTT
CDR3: CASSYSGGDAAPQHF

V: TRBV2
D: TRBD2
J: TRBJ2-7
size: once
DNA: TGTGCCAGCAAGGCGACTAGCGGGGGCTACGAGCAGTACTTC
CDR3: CASKATSGGYEQYF

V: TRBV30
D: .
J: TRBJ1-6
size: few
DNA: TGTGCCTGGAAAACGAGCTCACCCCTCCACTTT
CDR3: CAWKTSSPLHF

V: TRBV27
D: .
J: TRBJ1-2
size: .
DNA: TGTGCCAGCAGTTTATCCGCTAACTATGGCTACACCTTC
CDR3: CASSLSANYGYTF